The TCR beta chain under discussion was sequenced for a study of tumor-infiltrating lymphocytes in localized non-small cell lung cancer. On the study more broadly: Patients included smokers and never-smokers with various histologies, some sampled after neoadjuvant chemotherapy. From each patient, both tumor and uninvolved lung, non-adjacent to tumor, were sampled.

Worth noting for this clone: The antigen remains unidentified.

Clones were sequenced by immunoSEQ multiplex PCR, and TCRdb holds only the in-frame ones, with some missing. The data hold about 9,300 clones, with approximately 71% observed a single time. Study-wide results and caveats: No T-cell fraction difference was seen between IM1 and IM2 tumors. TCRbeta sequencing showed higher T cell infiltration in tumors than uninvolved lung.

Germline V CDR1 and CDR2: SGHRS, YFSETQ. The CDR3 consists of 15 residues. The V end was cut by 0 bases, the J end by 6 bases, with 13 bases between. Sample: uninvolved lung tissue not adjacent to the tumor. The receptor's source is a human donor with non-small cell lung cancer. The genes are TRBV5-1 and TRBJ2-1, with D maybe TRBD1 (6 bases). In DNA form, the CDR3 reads TGCGCCAGCAGCTTGGACAGGGTAGGGGGCAATGAGCAGTTCTTC. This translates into CASSLDRVGGNEQFF.